This TCR beta chain was sequenced for a study of cytomegalovirus exposure and HLA in healthy donors listed by TCRdb under 2017. Regarding the research as a whole: An earlier analysis of fewer than 750 of the donors reported 276 Gb of sequence data and 117 million unique TCR beta sequences obtained from some 170 million T cells. HLA typing included class I and class II loci at four-digit resolution. Donor age, sex, ethnicity and CMV serostatus were collected together with the repertoire data. About five DR-DQ haplotypes were treated as single units for association and clustering because of strong linkage in the cohort. In the later analysis, no new phenotypic data were used to find candidate immune exposures; instead, reliance was placed on TCR beta sequences and their occurrence across donors. Every repertoire in the discovery cohort had been generated on one and the same sequencing platform. In addition to the first cohort of 666 subjects, a separate validation cohort of 130 or so different subjects was used. To study patterns of TCR occurrence, a later analysis re-analyzed previously published TCR beta repertoires from more than 550 donors and added high-resolution HLA genotyping. On average, roughly 240,000 unique TCR beta nucleotide sequences were sequenced per donor among some 430 genotyped donors of the cohort, with 15% to 20% of those sequences being non-productive. Among the roughly 390 genotyped donors, more than 70% belonged to the genetic ancestry cluster associated with self-reported Caucasian donors. Using immunosequencing, the study profiled T cell repertoires from 550 to 750 subjects and related those repertoires to cytomegalovirus serostatus. The number of typed donors differed by locus: roughly 629-640 for A, B, C, DRB1 and DQB1; 500 to 550 for DQA1; around 610 for DPA1; and some 470 for DPB1. The study combined high-throughput TCR immunosequencing, statistical association of individual TCRs with disease status, and machine learning to predict cytomegalovirus infection status. To decide whether each TCR beta V gene segment behaved as functional or pseudogenic, an earlier analysis of some 600 of the donors relied on high-throughput TCR beta sequencing. An early release that covered some 640 HLA-typed donors contained approximately 320 gigabases of sequencing data and around 85 million unique TCR sequences. The study was designed to test whether signatures of past pathogen exposure could be identified by cataloging public T cell receptors. Genome-wide SNP genotypes for about 65% of the roughly 700 donors were used in a later genetic analysis, which treated that subset as a discovery cohort. Beyond this particular receptor, the publication reports: In an earlier analysis of about 600 of the donors, most TCR beta V segments appeared in productive rearrangements about 90% or about 30% of the time, broadly matching IMGT annotations. At a false discovery rate of 0.05, a later analysis linked around 17,000 TCR beta sequences to specific HLA alleles. Some IMGT-functional V segments, including TRBV6-2 and TRBV6-3, could not be distinguished by the 87-base-pair reads and were therefore excluded. Over 15 rarely observed V segments, including chromosome 9 orphons, were excluded from the earlier analysis of a few hundred of the donors because counts were too low. Across donors, most TCR sequences were observed very rarely, whereas some public TCRs were present in many individuals. A later analysis found that TCR association rates varied across HLA loci, with DRB1 alleles showing the most associated TCRs and HLA-C alleles the fewest. It was suggested by the authors that the approach could potentially be generalized to other disease states and immunological phenotypes. The study gave a list of around 170 TCR beta chains associated with cytomegalovirus. A later genetic analysis associated a missense DCLRE1C variant with V-gene and J-gene trimming of TCR beta chains, and an independent cohort replicated the association. When HLA alleles, especially DR and DQ, strongly co-occurred, TCR associations were difficult to assign to individual alleles. A later analysis found that HLA-associated TCR beta chains were more clonally expanded and had lower generation probabilities than equally common non-associated chains. A few of the identified cytomegalovirus-associated TCR beta chains were confirmed in vitro to be specific for cytomegalovirus antigens. In this cohort, only TCR beta chains were sequenced, and detectable features were limited by the absence of alpha or paired-chain data. The only immune exposure information available for the cohort was CMV serostatus. A further reported finding was that TCR beta sequences accurately predicted the HLA-A and HLA-B alleles for most subjects in the first cohort. Because HLA typing was unavailable for some donors at each locus, only the typed subset was used in association tests. A later analysis reported that several top co-occurrence clusters appeared linked to parvovirus B19, influenza, CMV and Epstein-Barr virus. Correlated functional status among segregating V segments might be attributable to linkage disequilibrium, but an unknown experimental factor could not be ruled out. Compared with the 666-donor mean, donors in an Asian-associated ancestry cluster had fewer N-insertions in productive TCRs, according to a later genetic analysis. A cluster of highly shared sequence variants was judged likely to represent a technical artifact of the sequencing pipeline. Most CMV-associated TCR beta chains appeared to be HLA-restricted in a later analysis, and the HLA associations seemed to be driven largely by CMV exposure. In both the original and validation cohorts, the classifier was reported to diagnose cytomegalovirus status with high specificity and sensitivity. Presence/absence analyses assumed roughly uniform sequencing depth across donors, an assumption that may not hold.

Including the terminal cysteine and phenylalanine, the CDR3 comprises 13 residues. Solely the CDR3 DNA is kept, with 39 bases framed from the first base. V and J are truncated by 4 bases and 4 bases respectively, leaving an intervening sequence of 9 bases. The germline V gene sets CDR1 to SGHDT and CDR2 to YYEEEE. The library relied on the immunoSEQ multiplex PCR assay. A mixture of 60 forward primers for TCR Vbeta segments and 13 reverse primers for TCR Jbeta segments was used in the multiplex PCR. A multiplex PCR assay on genomic DNA amplified the CDR3 region of rearranged TCR beta genes. The Illumina HiSeq System was used to sequence the amplified TCR beta libraries as 87-base-pair reads. As for the authors' bioinformatics: Across the roughly 670 repertoires, a later analysis counted 80 million or so unique TCR beta chains, about 10 million of which were shared by at least two donors. Raw reads were error-corrected and collapsed into unique sequences by a nearest-neighbor algorithm in which closely related sequences were merged to remove PCR and sequencing errors. CDR3 sequences were aligned to IMGT reference sequences to assign V, D and J gene segments. For a sequence to be retained, a match of at least six nucleotides was required to both a V gene segment and a J gene segment. Rearrangements were called productive when the CDR3 lacked stop codons and stayed in frame with V and J; all others were non-productive. CDR3 was defined by IMGT convention, running from the second conserved V-encoded cysteine to the conserved J-encoded phenylalanine. The earlier analysis of about 590 of the donors excluded sequences that lacked an unambiguous match to a single V gene segment. In an earlier analysis of approximately 550 of the donors, V segments were called functional above 56.7% productive rearrangements and were called segregating when the between-donor standard deviation exceeded 5%. To diagnose cytomegalovirus status from the catalog of TCR beta chain sequences, a statistical classification framework was built. V and J gene assignment, in a later analysis, came from comparing TCR nucleotide sequences with IMGT/GENE-DB human TR gene sequences. A later analysis assigned CDR3 sequences and most-parsimonious VDJ recombination scenarios with the TCRdist pipeline. In a later analysis, every TCR beta chain was defined by the combination of its CDR3 amino acid sequence and its V-gene family, and reads without a unique V-gene family were dropped. In a later analysis, nearly 600 highly shared, low-generation-probability nucleotide sequences were removed to address suspected cross-contamination and a sequencing artifact. For each public chain, a later analysis derived a clonal expansion index from normalized ranks of inferred template counts within each repertoire. In a later analysis, generation probabilities were computed with a VDJ recombination model fitted to out-of-frame rearrangements, and the resulting probabilities were checked against IGoR. In a later analysis, TCR-TCR, TCR-HLA and TCR-CMV co-occurrence was scored with hypergeometric tests, and a repertoire-size bias correction was applied to TCR pairs. To estimate false discovery rates, a later analysis permuted the HLA or CMV assignments 20 times. In a later analysis, co-occurring TCRs were grouped using DBSCAN, and TCRdist sequence similarity was added for clustering within HLA-allele-positive subsets. Repertoires with fewer than 30,000 or more than 120,000 public chains, plus five repertoires with anomalous nucleotide sharing, were excluded from co-occurrence clustering. Here the immuneACCESS table is served through TCRdb, limited to in-frame sequences with V and J called. Missing clones are a known gap in these copies; in checked studies unresolved V genes cover under half, and the rest lacks a known reason. V, J and clone size derive from that table, while D and trimming were established from the DNA sequence. The sample includes 90,000 to 150,000 clones, with 77% observed a single time. About 6% of the sample comes from the top ten.

The cohort was made up of 650 to 700 healthy bone marrow donors. At the time of sampling, all cohort members were nominally healthy, though unrecorded immune exposures were likely present. The donor was CMV seropositive and belonged to the group of more than 250 seropositive cohort members. Every donor gave a peripheral blood sample, and the peripheral blood mononuclear cells from that sample were used for TCR beta sequencing. The Qiagen DNeasy Blood Extraction Kit was used to extract genomic DNA from the blood cell samples. Worth noting for this clone: No cognate antigen has been identified for it. Nothing much larger sits one base from this clone, and base qualities are not available.

The receptor was isolated from a man younger than 30 in good health and CMV-seropositive. The sequence joins TRBV5-6 to TRBJ1-5, with a weak D call of TRBD1 (6 bases match). Input material: PBMCs. In nucleotide form, the sequence is TGTGCCAGCAGCCAGGGACAAAATCAGCCCCAGCATTTT. The encoded protein is CASSQGQNQPQHF.